This TCR beta chain was sequenced during a study of CD8 T cells in Susac syndrome. About the study: The sequenced Susac syndrome patients comprised 5 or 6 with active disease and roughly 8 in remission. Treatment at blood withdrawal was none, corticosteroids, or intravenous immunoglobulin alone in Susac syndrome patients.

An input of about 0.45 to 1 ug of RNA was subjected to reverse transcription using random hexamers. A multiplex approach, immunoSEQ multiplex PCR, amplified TCR beta CDR3 across 54 Vbeta and 13 Jbeta. TCRdb fed the immunoSEQ multiplex PCR reads into MiXCR, producing one record per CDR3 protein. This table has 200,000 to 300,000 distinct CDR3 sequences, about 96% appearing once. The CDR3 covers 13 residues. The ends were cut back, 0 bases at V and 1 base at J, with 7 bases in the middle. Germline CDR1 is DFQATT and CDR2 is SNEGSKA (reference sequence). The T cells that were sequenced for TCR beta were CD8+ and CD4+ cells from blood.

The receptor was derived from a human donor with Susac syndrome. The chain links TRBV20-1 to TRBJ2-7; D not resolved. Sequences were obtained from CD4+ T cells from PBMCs. Here the CDR3 reads CSARDGQSYEQYF. Written as DNA, the CDR3 is TGCAGTGCTAGAGATGGGCAGTCCTACGAGCAGTACTTC.